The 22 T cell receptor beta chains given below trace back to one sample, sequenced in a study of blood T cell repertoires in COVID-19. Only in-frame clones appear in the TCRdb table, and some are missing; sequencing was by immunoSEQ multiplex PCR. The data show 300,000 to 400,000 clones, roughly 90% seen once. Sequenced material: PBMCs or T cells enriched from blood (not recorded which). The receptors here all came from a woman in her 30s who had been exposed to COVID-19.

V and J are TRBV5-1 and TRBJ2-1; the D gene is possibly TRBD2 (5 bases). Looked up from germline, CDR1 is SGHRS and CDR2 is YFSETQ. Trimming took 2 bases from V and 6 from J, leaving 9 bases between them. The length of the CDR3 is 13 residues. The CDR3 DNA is TGCGCCAGCAGCTTCGGGGTACCCAATGAGCAGTTCTTC. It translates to CASSFGVPNEQFF.

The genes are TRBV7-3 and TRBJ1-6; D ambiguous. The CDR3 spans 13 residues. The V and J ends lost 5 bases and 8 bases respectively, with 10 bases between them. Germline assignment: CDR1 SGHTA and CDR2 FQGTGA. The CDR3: CASSPNLDSPLHF. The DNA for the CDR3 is TGTGCCAGCAGCCCTAATTTGGATTCACCCCTCCACTTT.

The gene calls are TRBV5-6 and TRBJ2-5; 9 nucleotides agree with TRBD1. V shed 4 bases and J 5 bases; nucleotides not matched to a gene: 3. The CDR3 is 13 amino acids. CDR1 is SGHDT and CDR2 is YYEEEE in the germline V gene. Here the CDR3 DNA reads TGTGCCAGCAGCGGCGGACAGGGGGAGACCCAGTACTTC. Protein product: CASSGGQGETQYF.

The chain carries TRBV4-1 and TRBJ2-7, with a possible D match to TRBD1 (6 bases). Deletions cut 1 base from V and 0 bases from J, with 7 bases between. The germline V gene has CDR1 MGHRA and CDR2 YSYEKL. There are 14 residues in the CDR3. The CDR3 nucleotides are TGCGCCAGCAGCCAAGGGACAGCCTCCTACGAGCAGTACTTC. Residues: CASSQGTASYEQYF.

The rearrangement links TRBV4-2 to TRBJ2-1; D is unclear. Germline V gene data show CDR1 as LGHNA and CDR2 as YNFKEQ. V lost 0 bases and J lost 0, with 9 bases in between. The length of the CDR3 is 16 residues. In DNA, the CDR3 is TGTGCCAGCAGCCAAGATATCTCGAGCTCCTACAATGAGCAGTTCTTC. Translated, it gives CASSQDISSSYNEQFF.

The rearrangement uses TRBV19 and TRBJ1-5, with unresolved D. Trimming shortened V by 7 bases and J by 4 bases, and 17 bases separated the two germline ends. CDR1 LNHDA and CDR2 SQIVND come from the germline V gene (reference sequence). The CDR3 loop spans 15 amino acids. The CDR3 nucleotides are TGTGCCAGTACCCTCGGAGGGTGGGAGAATCAGCCCCAGCATTTT. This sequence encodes CASTLGGWENQPQHF.

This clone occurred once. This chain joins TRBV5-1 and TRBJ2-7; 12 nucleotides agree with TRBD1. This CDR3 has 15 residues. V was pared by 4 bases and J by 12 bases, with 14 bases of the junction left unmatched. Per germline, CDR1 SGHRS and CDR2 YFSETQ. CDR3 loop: CASSRSRDRGRFTYF. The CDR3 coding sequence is TGCGCCAGCAGCCGCTCGCGGGACAGGGGGCGCTTCACGTACTTC. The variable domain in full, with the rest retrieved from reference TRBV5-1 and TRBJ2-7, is KAGVTQTPRYLIKTRGQQVTLSCSPISGHRSVSWYQQTPGQGLQFLFEYFSETQRNKGNFPGRFSGRQFSNSRSEMNVSTLELGDSALYLCASSRSRDRGRFTYFGPGTRLTVT.

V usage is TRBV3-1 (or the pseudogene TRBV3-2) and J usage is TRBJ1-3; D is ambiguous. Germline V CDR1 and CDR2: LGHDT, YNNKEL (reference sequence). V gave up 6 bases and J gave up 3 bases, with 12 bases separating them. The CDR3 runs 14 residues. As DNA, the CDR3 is TGTGCCAGCAGTTTTGACTTCCGTGGAAACACCATATATTTT. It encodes CASSFDFRGNTIYF.

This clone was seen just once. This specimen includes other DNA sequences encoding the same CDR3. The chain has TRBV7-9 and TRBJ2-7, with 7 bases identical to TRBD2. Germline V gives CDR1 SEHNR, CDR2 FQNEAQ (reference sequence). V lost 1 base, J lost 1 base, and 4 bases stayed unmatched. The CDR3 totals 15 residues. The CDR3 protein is CASSLGSGGSYEQYF. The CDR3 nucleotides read TGTGCCAGCAGCTTAGGCTCCGGGGGGTCCTACGAGCAGTACTTC.

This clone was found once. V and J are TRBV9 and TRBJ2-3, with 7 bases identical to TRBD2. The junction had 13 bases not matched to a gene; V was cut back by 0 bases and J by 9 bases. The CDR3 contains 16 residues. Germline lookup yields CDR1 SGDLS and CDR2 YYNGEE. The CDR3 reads CASSVGDGGSGWTQYF. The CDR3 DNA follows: TGTGCCAGCAGCGTAGGCGACGGGGGGTCCGGGTGGACGCAGTATTTT.

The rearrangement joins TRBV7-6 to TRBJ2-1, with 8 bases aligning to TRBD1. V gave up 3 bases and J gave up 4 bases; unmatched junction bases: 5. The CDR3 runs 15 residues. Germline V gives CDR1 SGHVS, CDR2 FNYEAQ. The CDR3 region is CASSFRTGLYNEQFF. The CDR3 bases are TGTGCCAGCAGCTTCCGGACAGGGCTATACAATGAGCAGTTCTTC.

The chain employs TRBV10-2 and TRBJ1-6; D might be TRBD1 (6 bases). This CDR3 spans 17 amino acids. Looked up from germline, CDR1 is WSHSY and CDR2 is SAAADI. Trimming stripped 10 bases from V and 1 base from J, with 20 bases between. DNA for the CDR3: TGCGCCACCAATGTGGGGGGGACACTATCCTATAATTCACCCCTCCACTTT. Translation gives CATNVGGTLSYNSPLHF.

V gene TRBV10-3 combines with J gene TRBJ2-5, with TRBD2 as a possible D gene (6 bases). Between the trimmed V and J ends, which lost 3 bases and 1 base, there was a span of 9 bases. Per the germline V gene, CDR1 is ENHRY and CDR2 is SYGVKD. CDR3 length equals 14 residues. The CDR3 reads CAISDGGSQETQYF. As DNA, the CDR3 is TGTGCCATCAGTGATGGGGGGTCCCAAGAGACCCAGTACTTC.

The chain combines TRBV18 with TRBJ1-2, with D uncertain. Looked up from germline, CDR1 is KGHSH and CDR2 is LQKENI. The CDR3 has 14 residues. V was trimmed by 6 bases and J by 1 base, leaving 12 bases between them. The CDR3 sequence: CASSPLVGNYGYTF. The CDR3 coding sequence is TGTGCCAGCTCCCCGCTAGTGGGTAACTATGGCTACACCTTC.

The CDR3 DNA is TGTGCCAGCAGTGTGGGGGGACAGGGCCTGAATTCACCCCTCCACTTT. Encoded protein: CASSVGGQGLNSPLHF. The V call is TRBV2, the J call TRBJ1-6; 9 nucleotides line up with TRBD1. The CDR3 extends over 16 amino acids. Trimming removed 4 bases from V and 7 bases from J; junction bases left unmatched: 8. Germline V gene lookup returns CDR1 SNHLY and CDR2 FYNNEI.

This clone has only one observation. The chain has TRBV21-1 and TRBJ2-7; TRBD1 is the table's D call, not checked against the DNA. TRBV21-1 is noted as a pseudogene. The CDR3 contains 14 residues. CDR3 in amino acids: CASSKANSSYEQYF. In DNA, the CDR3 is TGTGCCAGCAGCAAAGCGAACAGCTCCTACGAGCAGTACTTC.

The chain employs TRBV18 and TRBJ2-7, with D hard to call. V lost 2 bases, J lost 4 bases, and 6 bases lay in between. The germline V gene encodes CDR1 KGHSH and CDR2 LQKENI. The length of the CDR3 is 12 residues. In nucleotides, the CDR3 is TGTGCCAGCTCACCAGAACAATACGAGCAGTACTTC. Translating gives CASSPEQYEQYF.

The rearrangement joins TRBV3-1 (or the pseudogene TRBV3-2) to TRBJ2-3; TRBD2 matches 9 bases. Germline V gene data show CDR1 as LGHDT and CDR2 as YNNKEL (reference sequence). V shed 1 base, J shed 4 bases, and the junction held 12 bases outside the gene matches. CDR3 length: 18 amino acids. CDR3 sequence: CASSQVGSASGVADTQYF. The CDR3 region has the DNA TGTGCCAGCAGCCAAGTCGGTTCGGCTAGCGGGGTTGCAGATACGCAGTATTTT.

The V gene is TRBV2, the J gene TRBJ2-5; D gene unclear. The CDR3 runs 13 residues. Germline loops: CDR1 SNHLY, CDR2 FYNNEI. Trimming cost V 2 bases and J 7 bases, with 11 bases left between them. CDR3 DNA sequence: TGTGCCAGCAGTGAAATCCTGGCTGGGACCCAGTACTTC. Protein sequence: CASSEILAGTQYF.

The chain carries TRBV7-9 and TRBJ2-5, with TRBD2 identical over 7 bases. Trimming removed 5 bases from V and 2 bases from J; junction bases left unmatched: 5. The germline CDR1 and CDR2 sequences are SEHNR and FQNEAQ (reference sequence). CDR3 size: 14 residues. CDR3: CASSRLRGQETQYF. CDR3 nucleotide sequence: TGTGCCAGCAGCCGGCTGCGGGGGCAAGAGACCCAGTACTTC.

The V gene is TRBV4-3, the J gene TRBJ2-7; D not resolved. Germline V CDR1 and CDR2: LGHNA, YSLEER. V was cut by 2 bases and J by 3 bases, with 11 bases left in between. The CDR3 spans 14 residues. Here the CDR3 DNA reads TGCGCCAGCAGCCAAAGCCAGGTACTCTACGAGCAGTACTTC. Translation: CASSQSQVLYEQYF.

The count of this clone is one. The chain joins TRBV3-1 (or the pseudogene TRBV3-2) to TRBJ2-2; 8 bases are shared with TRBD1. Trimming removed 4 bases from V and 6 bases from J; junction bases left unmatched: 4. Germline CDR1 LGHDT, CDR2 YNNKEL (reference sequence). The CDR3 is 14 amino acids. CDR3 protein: CASSRGQGAGELFF. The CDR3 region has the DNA TGTGCCAGCAGCCGAGGACAGGGCGCCGGGGAGCTGTTTTTT.